This record looks at one T cell receptor (beta chain) sequence and its context. The sample originates from a study of OX40 agonist ivuxolimab in advanced cancers. Study information: Patients received ivuxolimab, an agonistic anti-OX40 (CD134) antibody.

Measured with immunoSEQ multiplex PCR; TCRdb has only the in-frame clones, and not every one. The table includes around 94,000 clones, around 91% detected once. This receptor was obtained from an adult with an advanced solid tumor such as melanoma, head and neck, liver or kidney cancer. The sequenced sample was CD4+ or CD8+ T cells sorted from blood, obtained in a trial of the OX40 agonist ivuxolimab.

The CDR3 DNA reads as TGCGCCAGCAGCTTGGGACCGGACGGCCAAGAGACCCAGTACTTC. Its translation is CASSLGPDGQETQYF. V gene TRBV5-1 combines with J gene TRBJ2-5; no firm D call. The germline V gene has CDR1 SGHRS and CDR2 YFSETQ. The V end was cut by 0 bases, the J end by 1 base, with 10 bases between. The CDR3 length is 15 residues.